This T cell receptor (beta chain) was sequenced during a study of regulatory T cells in long-lasting Graves disease. Time point defined: persistent/refractory GD, antithyroid drugs over 5 years with positive TRAb. Following extraction of RNA from PBMCs, that RNA was used to make the TCR library. As to this clonotype: Its antigen is not identified.

The CDR3 is made up of 22 amino acids. In germline, CDR1 is SGHNT, CDR2 YYREEE (reference sequence). Trimming removed 1 base from V and 3 bases from J; junction bases left unmatched: 15. Findings of the study overall: Persistent patients had a count of shared public clonotypes (2,741) that exceeded that of new patients (around 960). Persistent disease preferred TRBV28, TRBJ1-2 and TRBJ2-5. Accuracy was perhaps lowered by the small sample size.

Researchers made TCR beta libraries by using iRepertoire HTBI primers and running Arm-PCR on CDR3 regions. TCRdb re-called the multiplex PCR reads with MiXCR, one entry per CDR3 protein. The profile shows 300,000 to 500,000 distinct CDR3 sequences, around 21% of them singletons. The TCR comes from a female donor with Graves disease. Sequencing was performed on peripheral blood mononuclear cells (PBMCs), taken when the disease was refractory, from a patient treated with antithyroid drugs. The rearrangement joins TRBV5-4 to TRBJ2-2; TRBD2 matches 16 bases. The CDR3 is CASSLISILGLAGGIDTGELFF. The CDR3 DNA reads TGTGCCAGCAGCTTGATCAGTATTCTGGGACTAGCGGGAGGGATTGACACCGGGGAGCTGTTTTTT. Combining the CDR3 with reference TRBV5-4 and TRBJ2-2 gives the whole variable domain ETGVTQSPTHLIKTRGQQVTLRCSSQSGHNTVSWYQQALGQGPQFIFQYYREEENGRGNFPPRFSGLQFPNYSSELNVNALELDDSALYLCASSLISILGLAGGIDTGELFFGEGSRLTVL.